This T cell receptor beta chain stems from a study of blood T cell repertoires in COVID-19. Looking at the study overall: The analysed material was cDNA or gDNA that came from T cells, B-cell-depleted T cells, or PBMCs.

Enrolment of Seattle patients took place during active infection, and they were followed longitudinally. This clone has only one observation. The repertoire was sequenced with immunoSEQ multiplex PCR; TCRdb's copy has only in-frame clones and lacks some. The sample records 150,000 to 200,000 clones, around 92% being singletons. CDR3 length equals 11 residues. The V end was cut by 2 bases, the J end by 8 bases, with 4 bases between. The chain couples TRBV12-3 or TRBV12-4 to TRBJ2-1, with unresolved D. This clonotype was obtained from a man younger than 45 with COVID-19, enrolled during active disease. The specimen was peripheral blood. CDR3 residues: CASSLSDEQFF. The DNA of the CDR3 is TGTGCCAGCAGTTTATCAGATGAGCAGTTCTTC.